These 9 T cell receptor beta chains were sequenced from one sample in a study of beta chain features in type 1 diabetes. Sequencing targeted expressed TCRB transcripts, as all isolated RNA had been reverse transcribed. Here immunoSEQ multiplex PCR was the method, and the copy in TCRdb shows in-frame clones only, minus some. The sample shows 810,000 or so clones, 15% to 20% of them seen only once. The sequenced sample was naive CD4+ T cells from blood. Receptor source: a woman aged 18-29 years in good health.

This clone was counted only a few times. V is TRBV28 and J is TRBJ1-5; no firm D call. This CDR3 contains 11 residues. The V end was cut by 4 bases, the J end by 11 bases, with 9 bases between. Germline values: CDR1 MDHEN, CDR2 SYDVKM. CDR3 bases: TGTGCCAGCAGTTCGGTTACGGCCCAGCATTTT. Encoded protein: CASSSVTAQHF.

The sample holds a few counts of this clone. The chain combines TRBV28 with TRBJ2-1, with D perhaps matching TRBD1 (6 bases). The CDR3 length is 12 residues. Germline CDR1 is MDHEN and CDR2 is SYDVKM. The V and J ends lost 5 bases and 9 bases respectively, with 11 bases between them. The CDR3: CASSAQGSEQFF. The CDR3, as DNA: TGTGCCAGCAGTGCACAGGGCTCTGAGCAGTTCTTC.

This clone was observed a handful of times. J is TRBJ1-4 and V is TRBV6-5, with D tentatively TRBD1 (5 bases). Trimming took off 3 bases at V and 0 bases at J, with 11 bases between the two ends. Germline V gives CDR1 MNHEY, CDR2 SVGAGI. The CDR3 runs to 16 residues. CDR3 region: CASSYGTAATNEKLFF. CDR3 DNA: TGTGCCAGCAGTTATGGGACTGCTGCAACTAATGAAAAACTGTTTTTT.

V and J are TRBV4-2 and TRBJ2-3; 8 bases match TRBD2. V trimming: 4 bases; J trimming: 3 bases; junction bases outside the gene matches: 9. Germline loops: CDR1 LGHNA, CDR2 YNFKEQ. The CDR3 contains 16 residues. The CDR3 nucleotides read TGTGCCAGCAGCCGGAGCGGGAGAGGGTTTACAGATACGCAGTATTTT. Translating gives CASSRSGRGFTDTQYF.

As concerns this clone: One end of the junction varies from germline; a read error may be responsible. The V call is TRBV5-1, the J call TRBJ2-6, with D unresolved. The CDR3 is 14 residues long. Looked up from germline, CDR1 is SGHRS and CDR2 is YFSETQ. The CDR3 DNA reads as TGCGCCAACAGCGCGTACTCTGGGGCCAACGTCCTGACTTTC. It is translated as CANSAYSGANVLTF.

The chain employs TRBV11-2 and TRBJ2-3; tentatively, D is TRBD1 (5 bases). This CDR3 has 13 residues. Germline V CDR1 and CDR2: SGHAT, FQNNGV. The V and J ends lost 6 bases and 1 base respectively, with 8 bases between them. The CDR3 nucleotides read TGTGCCAGCAGTCAAGGGGGCACAGATACGCAGTATTTT. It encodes CASSQGGTDTQYF.

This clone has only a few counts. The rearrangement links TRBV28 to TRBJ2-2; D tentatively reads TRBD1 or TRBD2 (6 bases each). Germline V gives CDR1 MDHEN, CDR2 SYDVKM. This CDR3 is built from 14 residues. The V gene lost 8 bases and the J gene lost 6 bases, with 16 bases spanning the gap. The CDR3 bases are TGTGCCAGCGTTCGTCCGGGGGCGTCCGGGGAGCTGTTTTTT. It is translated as CASVRPGASGELFF.

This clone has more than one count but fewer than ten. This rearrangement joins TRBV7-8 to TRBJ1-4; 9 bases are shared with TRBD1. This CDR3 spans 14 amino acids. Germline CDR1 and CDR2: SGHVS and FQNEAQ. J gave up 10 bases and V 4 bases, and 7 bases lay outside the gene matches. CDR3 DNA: TGTGCCAGCAGCTACCGGGACAGGGACACAAAACTGTTTTTT. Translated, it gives CASSYRDRDTKLFF.

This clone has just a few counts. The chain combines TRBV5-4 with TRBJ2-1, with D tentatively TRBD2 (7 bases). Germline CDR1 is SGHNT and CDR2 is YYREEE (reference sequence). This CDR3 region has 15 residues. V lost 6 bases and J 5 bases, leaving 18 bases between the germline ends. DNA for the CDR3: TGTGCCAGCACCCGGGGGGCGGGACAAAACAATGAGCAGTTCTTC. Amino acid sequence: CASTRGAGQNNEQFF.